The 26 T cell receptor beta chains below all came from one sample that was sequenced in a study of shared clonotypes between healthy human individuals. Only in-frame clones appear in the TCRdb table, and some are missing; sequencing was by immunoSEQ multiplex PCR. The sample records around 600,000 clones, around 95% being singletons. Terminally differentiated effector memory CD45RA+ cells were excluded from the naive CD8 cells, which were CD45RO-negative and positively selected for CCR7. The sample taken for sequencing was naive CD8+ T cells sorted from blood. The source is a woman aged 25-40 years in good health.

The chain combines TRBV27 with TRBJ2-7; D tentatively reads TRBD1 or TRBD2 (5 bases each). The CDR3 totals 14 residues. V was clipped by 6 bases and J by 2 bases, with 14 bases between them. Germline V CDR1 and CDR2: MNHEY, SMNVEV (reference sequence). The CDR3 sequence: CASRPGTGAYEQYF. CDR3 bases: TGTGCCAGCAGACCCGGGACCGGAGCCTACGAGCAGTACTTC.

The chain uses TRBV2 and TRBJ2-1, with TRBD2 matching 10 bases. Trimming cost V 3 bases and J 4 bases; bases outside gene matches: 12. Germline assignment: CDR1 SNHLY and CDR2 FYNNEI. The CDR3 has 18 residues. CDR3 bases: TGTGCCAGCAGTGAGGGCCTAGCGGGAGTTTATGTTTACAATGAGCAGTTCTTC. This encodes CASSEGLAGVYVYNEQFF. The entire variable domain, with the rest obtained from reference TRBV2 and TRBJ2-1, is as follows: EPEVTQTPSHQVTQMGQEVILRCVPISNHLYFYWYRQILGQKVEFLVSFYNNEISEKSEIFDDQFSVERPDGSNFTLKIRSTKLEDSAMYFCASSEGLAGVYVYNEQFFGPGTRLTVL.

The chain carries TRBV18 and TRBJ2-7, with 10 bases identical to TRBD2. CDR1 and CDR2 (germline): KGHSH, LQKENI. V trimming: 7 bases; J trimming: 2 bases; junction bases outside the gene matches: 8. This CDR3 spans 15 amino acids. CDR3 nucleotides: TGTGCCAGCTTGGCTAGCGGGAGTACTACCTACGAGCAGTACTTC. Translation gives CASLASGSTTYEQYF. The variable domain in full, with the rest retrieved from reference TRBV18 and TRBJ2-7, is NAGVMQNPRHLVRRRGQEARLRCSPMKGHSHVYWYRQLPEEGLKFMVYLQKENIIDESGMPKERFSAEFPKEGPSILRIQQVVRGDSAAYFCASLASGSTTYEQYFGPGTRLTVT.

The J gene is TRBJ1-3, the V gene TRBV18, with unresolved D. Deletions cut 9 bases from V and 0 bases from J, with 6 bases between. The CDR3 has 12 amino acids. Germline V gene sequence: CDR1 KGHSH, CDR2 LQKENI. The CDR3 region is CARPDSGNTIYF. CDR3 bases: TGTGCCAGACCAGACTCTGGAAACACCATATATTTT.

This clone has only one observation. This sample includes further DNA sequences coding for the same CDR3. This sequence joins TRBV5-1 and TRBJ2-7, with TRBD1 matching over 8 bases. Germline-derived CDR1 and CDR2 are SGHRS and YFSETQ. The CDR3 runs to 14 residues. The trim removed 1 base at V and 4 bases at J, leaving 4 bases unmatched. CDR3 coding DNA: TGCGCCAGCAGCTTGCGGCAGGGGGCGTACGAGCAGTACTTC. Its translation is CASSLRQGAYEQYF.

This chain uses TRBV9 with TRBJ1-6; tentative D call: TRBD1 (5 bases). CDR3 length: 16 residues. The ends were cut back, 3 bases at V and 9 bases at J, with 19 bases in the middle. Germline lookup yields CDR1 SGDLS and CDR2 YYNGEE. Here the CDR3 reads CASSGDRGRSGSPLHF. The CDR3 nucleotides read TGTGCCAGCAGCGGGGACCGAGGACGGAGCGGTTCACCCCTCCACTTT. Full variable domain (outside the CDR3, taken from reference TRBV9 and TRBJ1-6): DSGVTQTPKHLITATGQRVTLRCSPRSGDLSVYWYQQSLDQGLQFLIQYYNGEERAKGNILERFSAQQFPDLHSELNLSSLELGDSALYFCASSGDRGRSGSPLHFGNGTRLTVT.

For the CDR3, the DNA is TGTGCCAGCTGGGGGGGCTACCAAGAGACCCAGTACTTC. Translated: CASWGGYQETQYF. J is TRBJ2-5 and V is TRBV28; D might be TRBD2 (7 bases). Trimming shortened V by 8 bases and J by 0 bases, and 10 bases separated the two germline ends. The germline gives CDR1 MDHEN, CDR2 SYDVKM. CDR3 length: 13 amino acids.

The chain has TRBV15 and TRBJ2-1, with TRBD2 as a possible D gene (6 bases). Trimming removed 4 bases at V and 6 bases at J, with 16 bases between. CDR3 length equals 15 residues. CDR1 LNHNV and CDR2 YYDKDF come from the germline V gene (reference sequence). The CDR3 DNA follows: TGTGCCACCAGCAAGGAGGGAGAAGGAGGCAATGAGCAGTTCTTC. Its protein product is CATSKEGEGGNEQFF.

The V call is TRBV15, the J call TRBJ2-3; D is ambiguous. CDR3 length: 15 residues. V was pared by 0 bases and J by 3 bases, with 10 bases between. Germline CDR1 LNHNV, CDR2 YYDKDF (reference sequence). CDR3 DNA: TGTGCCACCAGCAGAGATCACCTGGGGACAGATACGCAGTATTTT. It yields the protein CATSRDHLGTDTQYF.

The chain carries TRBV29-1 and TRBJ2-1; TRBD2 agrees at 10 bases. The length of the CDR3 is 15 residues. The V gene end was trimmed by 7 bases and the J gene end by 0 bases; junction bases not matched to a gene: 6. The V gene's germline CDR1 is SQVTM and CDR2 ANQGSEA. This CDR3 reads CSGLAGLSSYNEQFF. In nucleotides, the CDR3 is TGCAGCGGACTAGCGGGCCTTAGCTCCTACAATGAGCAGTTCTTC.

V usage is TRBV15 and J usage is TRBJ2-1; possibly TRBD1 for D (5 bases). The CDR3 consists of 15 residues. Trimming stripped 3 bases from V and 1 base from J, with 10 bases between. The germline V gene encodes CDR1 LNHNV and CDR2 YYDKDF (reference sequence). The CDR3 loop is CATSSPQGSYNEQFF. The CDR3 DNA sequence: TGTGCCACCAGCAGTCCCCAGGGTTCCTACAATGAGCAGTTCTTC.

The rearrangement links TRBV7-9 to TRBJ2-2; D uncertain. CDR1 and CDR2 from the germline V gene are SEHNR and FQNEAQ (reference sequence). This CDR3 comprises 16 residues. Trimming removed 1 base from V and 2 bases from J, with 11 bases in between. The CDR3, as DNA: TGTGCCAGCAGCTTAGGTCGGCACCAAAACACCGGGGAGCTGTTTTTT. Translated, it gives CASSLGRHQNTGELFF.

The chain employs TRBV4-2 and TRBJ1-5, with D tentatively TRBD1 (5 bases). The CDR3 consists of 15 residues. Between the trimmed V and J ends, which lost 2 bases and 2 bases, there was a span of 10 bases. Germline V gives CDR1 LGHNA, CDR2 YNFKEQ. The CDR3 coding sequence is TGTGCCAGCAGCCAACTCCGGGACGGCAATCAGCCCCAGCATTTT. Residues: CASSQLRDGNQPQHF.

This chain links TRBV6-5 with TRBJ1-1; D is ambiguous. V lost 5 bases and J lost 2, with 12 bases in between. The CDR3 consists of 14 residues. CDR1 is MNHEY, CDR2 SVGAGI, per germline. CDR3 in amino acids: CASSLVSANTEAFF. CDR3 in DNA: TGTGCCAGCAGTCTGGTCAGCGCCAACACTGAAGCTTTCTTT.

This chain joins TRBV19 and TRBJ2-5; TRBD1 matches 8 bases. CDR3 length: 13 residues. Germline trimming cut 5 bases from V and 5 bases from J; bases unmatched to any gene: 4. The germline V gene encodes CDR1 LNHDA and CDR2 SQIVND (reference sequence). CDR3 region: CASSADREETQYF. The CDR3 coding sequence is TGTGCCAGTAGTGCGGACAGGGAGGAGACCCAGTACTTC.

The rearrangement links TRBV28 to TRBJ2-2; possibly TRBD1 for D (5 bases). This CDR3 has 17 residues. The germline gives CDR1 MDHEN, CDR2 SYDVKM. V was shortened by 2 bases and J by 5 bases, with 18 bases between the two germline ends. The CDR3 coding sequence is TGTGCCAGCAGTTTAACTCGGAGCAGGGTACCAACCGGGGAGCTGTTTTTT. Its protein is CASSLTRSRVPTGELFF. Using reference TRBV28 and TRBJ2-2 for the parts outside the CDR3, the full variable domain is DVKVTQSSRYLVKRTGEKVFLECVQDMDHENMFWYRQDPGLGLRLIYFSYDVKMKEKGDIPEGYSVSREKKERFSLILESASTNQTSMYLCASSLTRSRVPTGELFFGEGSRLTVL.

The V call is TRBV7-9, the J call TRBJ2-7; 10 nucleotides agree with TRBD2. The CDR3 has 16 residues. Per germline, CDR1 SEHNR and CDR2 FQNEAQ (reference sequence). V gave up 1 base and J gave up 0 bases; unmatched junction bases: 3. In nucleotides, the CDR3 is TGTGCCAGCAGCTTAGAGGCTAGCGGGAGCTCCTACGAGCAGTACTTC. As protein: CASSLEASGSSYEQYF.

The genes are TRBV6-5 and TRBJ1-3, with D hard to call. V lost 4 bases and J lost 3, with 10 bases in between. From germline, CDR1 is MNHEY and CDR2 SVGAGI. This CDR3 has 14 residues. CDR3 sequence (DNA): TGTGCCAGCAGTTTAAGGACTGGTGGAAACACCATATATTTT. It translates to CASSLRTGGNTIYF.

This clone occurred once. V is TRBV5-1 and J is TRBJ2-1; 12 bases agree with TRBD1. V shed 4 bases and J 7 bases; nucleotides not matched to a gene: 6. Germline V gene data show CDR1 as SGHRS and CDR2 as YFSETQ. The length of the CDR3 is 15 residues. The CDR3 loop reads CASSPGTGGVNEQFF. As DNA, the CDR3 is TGCGCCAGCAGCCCGGGGACAGGGGGCGTGAATGAGCAGTTCTTC.

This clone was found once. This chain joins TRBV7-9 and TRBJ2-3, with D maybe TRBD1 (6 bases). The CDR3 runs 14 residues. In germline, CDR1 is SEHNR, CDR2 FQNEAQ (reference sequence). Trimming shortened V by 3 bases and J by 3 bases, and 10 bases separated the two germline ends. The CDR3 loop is CASSFHRDTDTQYF. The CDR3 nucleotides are TGTGCCAGCAGCTTCCACAGGGATACAGATACGCAGTATTTT.

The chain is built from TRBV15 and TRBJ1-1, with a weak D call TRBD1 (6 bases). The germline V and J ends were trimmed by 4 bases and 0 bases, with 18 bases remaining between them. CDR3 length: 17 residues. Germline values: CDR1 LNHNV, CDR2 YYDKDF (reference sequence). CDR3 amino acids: CATSTHSGATMNTEAFF. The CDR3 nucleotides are TGTGCCACCAGCACCCATTCAGGGGCTACCATGAACACTGAAGCTTTCTTT. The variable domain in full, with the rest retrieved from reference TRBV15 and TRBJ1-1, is DAMVIQNPRYQVTQFGKPVTLSCSQTLNHNVMYWYQQKSSQAPKLLFHYYDKDFNNEADTPDNFQSRRPNTSFCFLDIRSPGLGDTAMYLCATSTHSGATMNTEAFFGQGTRLTVV.

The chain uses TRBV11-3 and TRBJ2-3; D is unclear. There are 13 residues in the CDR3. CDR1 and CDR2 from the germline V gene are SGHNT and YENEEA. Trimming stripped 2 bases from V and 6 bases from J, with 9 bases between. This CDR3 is CASSLTSTDTQYF. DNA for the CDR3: TGTGCCAGCAGCTTAACTTCCACCGATACGCAGTATTTT.

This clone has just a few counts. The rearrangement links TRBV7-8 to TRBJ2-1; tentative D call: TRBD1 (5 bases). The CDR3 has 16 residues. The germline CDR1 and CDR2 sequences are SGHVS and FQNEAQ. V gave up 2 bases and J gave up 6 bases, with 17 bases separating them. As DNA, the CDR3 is TGTGCCAGCAGCTTATTTGGAGACAGCCCTCTCAATGAGCAGTTCTTC. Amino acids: CASSLFGDSPLNEQFF.

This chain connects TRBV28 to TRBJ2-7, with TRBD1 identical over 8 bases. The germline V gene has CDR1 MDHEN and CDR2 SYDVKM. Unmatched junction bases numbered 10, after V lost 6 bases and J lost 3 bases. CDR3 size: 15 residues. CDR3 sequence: CASSPDREGVYEQYF. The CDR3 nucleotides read TGTGCCAGCAGCCCGGACAGGGAAGGTGTCTACGAGCAGTACTTC. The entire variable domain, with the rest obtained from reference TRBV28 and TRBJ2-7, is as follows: DVKVTQSSRYLVKRTGEKVFLECVQDMDHENMFWYRQDPGLGLRLIYFSYDVKMKEKGDIPEGYSVSREKKERFSLILESASTNQTSMYLCASSPDREGVYEQYFGPGTRLTVT.

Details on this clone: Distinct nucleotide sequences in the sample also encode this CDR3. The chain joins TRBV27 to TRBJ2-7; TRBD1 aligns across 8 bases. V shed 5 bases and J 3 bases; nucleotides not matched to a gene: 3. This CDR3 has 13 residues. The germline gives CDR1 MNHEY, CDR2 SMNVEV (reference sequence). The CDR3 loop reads CASSLGTGYEQYF. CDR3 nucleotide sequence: TGTGCCAGCAGTCTAGGGACAGGCTACGAGCAGTACTTC.

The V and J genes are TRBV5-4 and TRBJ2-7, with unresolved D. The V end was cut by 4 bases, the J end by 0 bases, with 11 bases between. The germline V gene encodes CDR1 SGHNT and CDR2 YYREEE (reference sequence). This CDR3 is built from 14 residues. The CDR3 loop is CASSPDAFSYEQYF. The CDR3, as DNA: TGTGCCAGCAGCCCCGACGCGTTCTCCTACGAGCAGTACTTC.